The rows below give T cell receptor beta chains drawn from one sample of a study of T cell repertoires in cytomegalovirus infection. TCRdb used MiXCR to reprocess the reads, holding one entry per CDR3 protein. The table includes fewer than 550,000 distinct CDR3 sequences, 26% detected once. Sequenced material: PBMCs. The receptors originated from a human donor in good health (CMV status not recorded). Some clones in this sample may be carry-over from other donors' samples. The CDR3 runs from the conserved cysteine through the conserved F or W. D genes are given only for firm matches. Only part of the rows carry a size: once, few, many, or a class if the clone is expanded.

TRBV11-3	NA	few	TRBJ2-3	CASSLAQGGSGTTDTQYF	TGTGCCAGCAGCTTAGCCCAGGGTGGGAGCGGAACCACAGATACGCAGTATTTT
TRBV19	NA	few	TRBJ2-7	CASSIGPRQSSYEQYF	TGTGCCAGTAGTATCGGTCCCCGACAGAGCTCCTACGAGCAGTACTTC
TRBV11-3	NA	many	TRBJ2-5	CASSLTGVREEETQYF	TGTGCCAGCAGCTTAACTGGCGTCAGGGAGGAAGAGACCCAGTACTTC
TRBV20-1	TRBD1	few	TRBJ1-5	CSAKRDRGLNQPQHF	TGCAGTGCCAAGCGGGACAGGGGTTTGAATCAGCCCCAGCATTTT
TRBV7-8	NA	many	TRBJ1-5	CASSLEDRVGGYQPQHF	TGTGCCAGCAGCTTAGAGGATAGAGTAGGGGGTTATCAGCCCCAGCATTTT
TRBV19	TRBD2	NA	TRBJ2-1	CASSIVGRLAGGNEQFF	TGTGCCAGTAGTATAGTGGGTAGGCTAGCGGGAGGTAATGAGCAGTTCTTC
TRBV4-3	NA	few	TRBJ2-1	CASSQDARGGIDEQFF	TGCGCCAGCAGCCAAGATGCTAGGGGAGGTATTGATGAGCAGTTCTTC
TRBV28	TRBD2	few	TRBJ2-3	CASSPSGRGFADTQYF	TGTGCCAGCAGCCCTAGCGGCCGAGGGTTCGCTGATACGCAGTATTTT
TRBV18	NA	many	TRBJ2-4	CASSPPGTKNIQYF	TGTGCCAGCTCACCACCGGGAACCAAAAACATTCAGTACTTC
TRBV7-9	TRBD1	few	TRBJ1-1	CASEGQLNTEAFF	TGTGCCAGCGAGGGACAGCTGAACACTGAAGCTTTCTTT
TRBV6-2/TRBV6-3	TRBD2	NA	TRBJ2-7	CASSRGTSGMVSYEQYF	TGTGCCAGCAGCAGAGGGACTAGCGGGATGGTCTCCTACGAGCAGTACTTC
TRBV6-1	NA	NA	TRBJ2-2	CASLEGRTQSGELFF	TGTGCCAGCCTCGAAGGGCGGACTCAGAGCGGGGAGCTGTTTTTT
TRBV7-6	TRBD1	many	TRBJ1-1	CASSQGDRPGTEAFF	TGTGCCAGCAGCCAGGGGGACAGGCCGGGCACTGAAGCTTTCTTT
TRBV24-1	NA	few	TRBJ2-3	CATSDAKEGGDTQYF	TGTGCCACCAGTGATGCCAAAGAGGGAGGAGATACGCAGTATTTT
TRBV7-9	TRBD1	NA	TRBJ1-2	CASSTDREPYGYTF	TGTGCCAGCAGCACGGACAGGGAGCCCTATGGCTACACCTTC
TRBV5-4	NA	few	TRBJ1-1	CASSSRGQGGISSTEAFF	TGTGCCAGCAGCTCTCGGGGTCAGGGCGGGATAAGTAGCACTGAAGCTTTCTTT
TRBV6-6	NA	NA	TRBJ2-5	CASRTVGAEGETQYF	TGTGCCAGCAGAACTGTGGGGGCAGAGGGGGAGACCCAGTACTTC
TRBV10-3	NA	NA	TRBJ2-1	CAISESQFNEQFF	TGTGCCATCAGTGAGTCCCAGTTCAATGAGCAGTTCTTC
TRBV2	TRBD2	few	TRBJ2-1	CASSVPGTSLHEQFF	TGTGCCAGCAGTGTTCCTGGGACTAGTTTGCATGAGCAGTTCTTC
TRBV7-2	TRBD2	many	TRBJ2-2	CASSPQGGRAGELFF	TGTGCCAGCAGCCCTCAGGGCGGGAGAGCCGGGGAGCTGTTTTTT
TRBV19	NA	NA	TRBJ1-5	CASGVGDNQPQHF	TGTGCCAGCGGGGTCGGAGACAATCAGCCCCAGCATTTT
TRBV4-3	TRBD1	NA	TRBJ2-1	CASSQEQGAFGDEQFF	TGCGCCAGCAGCCAAGAACAGGGGGCTTTTGGCGATGAGCAGTTCTTC
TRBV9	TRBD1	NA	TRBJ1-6	CASSTRAGGNSPLHF	TGTGCCAGCAGCACCCGAGCAGGGGGTAATTCACCCCTCCACTTT
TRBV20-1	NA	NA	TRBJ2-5	CSARGNRRVPYQETQYF	TGCAGTGCTAGAGGAAACCGCCGGGTACCGTACCAAGAGACCCAGTACTTC
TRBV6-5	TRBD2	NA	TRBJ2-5	CASSPGLAVGTQYF	TGTGCCAGCAGCCCGGGACTAGCAGTCGGGACCCAGTACTTC
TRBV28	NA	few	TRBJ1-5	CASSFLVVGSRNQPQHF	TGTGCCAGCAGTTTTCTGGTTGTGGGTTCGAGGAATCAGCCCCAGCATTTT
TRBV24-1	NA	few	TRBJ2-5	CATSASSQETQYF	TGTGCCACCAGTGCCTCCTCGCAGGAGACCCAGTACTTC